Sequencing of this T cell receptor beta chain was carried out in a study of regulatory T cells in long-lasting Graves disease. Construction of TCR beta libraries relied on iRepertoire HTBI primers and on Arm-PCR targeting CDR3 regions. One entry per CDR3 protein, called by TCRdb with MiXCR from the multiplex PCR reads. This sample has 400,000 to 600,000 distinct CDR3 sequences; approximately 21% occur once, and the top ten carry 7.1%. Time point meaning: persistent/refractory GD, antithyroid drugs over 5 years with positive TRAb. PBMCs provided the RNA from which the TCR library was made. Germline trimming cut 2 bases from V and 6 bases from J; bases unmatched to any gene: 4. CDR1 and CDR2 (germline): KGHDR, SFDVKD. The CDR3 sequence is 15 residues long.

The material was peripheral blood mononuclear cells (PBMCs), obtained when the disease was refractory, from a patient treated with antithyroid drugs. V usage is TRBV24-1 and J usage is TRBJ2-3, with 10 bases aligning to TRBD2. The sequence derives from a female donor with Graves disease. CDR3 in DNA: TGTGCCACCAGTGATTCTAGCGGGGGAGCGGATACGCAGTATTTT. Amino acids: CATSDSSGGADTQYF.